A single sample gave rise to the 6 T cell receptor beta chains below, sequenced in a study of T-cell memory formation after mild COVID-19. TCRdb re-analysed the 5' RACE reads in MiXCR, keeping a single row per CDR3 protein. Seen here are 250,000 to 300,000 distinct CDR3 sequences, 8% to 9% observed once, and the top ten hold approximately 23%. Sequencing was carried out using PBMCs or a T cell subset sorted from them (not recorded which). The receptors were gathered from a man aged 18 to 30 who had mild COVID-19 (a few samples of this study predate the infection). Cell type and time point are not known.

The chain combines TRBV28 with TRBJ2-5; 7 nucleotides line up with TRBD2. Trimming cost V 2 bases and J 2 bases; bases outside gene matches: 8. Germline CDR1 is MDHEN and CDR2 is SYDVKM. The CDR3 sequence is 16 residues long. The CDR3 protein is CASSLRVLLAQETQYF. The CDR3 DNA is TGTGCCAGCAGTTTAAGGGTGTTACTAGCGCAAGAGACCCAGTACTTC.

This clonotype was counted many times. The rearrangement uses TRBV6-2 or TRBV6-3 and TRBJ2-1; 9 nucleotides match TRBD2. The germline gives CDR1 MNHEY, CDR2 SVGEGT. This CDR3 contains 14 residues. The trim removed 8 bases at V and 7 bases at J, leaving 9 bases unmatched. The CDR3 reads CASRRAGGLNEQFF. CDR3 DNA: TGTGCCAGCCGGCGGGCGGGGGGGCTGAATGAGCAGTTCTTC.

The chain's CDR3 is CAWSLGHLLEQYF. The CDR3, as DNA: TGTGCCTGGAGCCTCGGACACCTCCTCGAGCAGTACTTC. The rearrangement joins TRBV30 to TRBJ2-7, with D perhaps TRBD1 (5 bases). The CDR3 has 13 amino acids. The V gene's germline CDR1 is GTSNPN and CDR2 SVGIG (reference sequence). Between the trimmed V and J ends, which lost 3 bases and 6 bases, there was a span of 15 bases.

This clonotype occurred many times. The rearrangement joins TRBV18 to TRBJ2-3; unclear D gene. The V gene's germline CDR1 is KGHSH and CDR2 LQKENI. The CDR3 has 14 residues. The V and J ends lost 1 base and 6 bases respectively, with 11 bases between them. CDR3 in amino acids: CASSPRREMDTQYF. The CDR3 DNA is TGTGCCAGCTCACCACGCAGAGAGATGGATACGCAGTATTTT.

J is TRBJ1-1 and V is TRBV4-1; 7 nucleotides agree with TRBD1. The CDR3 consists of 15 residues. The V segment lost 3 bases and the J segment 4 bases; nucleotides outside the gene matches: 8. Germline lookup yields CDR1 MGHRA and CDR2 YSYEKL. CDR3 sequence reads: CASSHPDRLSTEAFF. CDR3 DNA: TGCGCCAGCAGCCACCCGGACAGGCTGAGCACTGAAGCTTTCTTT.

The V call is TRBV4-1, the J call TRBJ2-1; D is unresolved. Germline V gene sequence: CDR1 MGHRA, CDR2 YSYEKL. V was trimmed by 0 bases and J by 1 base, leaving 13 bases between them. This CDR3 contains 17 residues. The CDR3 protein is CASSQDLVGGSYNEQFF. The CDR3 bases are TGCGCCAGCAGCCAAGATTTGGTAGGCGGTTCCTACAATGAGCAGTTCTTC.